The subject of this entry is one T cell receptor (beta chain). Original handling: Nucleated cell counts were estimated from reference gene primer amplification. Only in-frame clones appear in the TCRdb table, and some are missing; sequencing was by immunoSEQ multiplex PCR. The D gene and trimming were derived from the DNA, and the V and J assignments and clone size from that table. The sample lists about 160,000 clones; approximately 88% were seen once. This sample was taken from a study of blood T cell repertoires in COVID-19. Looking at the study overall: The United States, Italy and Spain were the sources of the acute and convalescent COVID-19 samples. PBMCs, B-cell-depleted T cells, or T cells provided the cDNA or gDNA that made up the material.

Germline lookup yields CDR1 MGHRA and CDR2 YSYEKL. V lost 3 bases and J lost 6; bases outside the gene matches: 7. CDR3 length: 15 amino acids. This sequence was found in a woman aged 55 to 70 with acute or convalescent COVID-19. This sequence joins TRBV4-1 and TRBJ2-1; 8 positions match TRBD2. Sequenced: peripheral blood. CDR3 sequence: CASSHAPGGFNEQFF. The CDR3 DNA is TGCGCCAGCAGCCATGCCCCGGGGGGGTTCAATGAGCAGTTCTTC.